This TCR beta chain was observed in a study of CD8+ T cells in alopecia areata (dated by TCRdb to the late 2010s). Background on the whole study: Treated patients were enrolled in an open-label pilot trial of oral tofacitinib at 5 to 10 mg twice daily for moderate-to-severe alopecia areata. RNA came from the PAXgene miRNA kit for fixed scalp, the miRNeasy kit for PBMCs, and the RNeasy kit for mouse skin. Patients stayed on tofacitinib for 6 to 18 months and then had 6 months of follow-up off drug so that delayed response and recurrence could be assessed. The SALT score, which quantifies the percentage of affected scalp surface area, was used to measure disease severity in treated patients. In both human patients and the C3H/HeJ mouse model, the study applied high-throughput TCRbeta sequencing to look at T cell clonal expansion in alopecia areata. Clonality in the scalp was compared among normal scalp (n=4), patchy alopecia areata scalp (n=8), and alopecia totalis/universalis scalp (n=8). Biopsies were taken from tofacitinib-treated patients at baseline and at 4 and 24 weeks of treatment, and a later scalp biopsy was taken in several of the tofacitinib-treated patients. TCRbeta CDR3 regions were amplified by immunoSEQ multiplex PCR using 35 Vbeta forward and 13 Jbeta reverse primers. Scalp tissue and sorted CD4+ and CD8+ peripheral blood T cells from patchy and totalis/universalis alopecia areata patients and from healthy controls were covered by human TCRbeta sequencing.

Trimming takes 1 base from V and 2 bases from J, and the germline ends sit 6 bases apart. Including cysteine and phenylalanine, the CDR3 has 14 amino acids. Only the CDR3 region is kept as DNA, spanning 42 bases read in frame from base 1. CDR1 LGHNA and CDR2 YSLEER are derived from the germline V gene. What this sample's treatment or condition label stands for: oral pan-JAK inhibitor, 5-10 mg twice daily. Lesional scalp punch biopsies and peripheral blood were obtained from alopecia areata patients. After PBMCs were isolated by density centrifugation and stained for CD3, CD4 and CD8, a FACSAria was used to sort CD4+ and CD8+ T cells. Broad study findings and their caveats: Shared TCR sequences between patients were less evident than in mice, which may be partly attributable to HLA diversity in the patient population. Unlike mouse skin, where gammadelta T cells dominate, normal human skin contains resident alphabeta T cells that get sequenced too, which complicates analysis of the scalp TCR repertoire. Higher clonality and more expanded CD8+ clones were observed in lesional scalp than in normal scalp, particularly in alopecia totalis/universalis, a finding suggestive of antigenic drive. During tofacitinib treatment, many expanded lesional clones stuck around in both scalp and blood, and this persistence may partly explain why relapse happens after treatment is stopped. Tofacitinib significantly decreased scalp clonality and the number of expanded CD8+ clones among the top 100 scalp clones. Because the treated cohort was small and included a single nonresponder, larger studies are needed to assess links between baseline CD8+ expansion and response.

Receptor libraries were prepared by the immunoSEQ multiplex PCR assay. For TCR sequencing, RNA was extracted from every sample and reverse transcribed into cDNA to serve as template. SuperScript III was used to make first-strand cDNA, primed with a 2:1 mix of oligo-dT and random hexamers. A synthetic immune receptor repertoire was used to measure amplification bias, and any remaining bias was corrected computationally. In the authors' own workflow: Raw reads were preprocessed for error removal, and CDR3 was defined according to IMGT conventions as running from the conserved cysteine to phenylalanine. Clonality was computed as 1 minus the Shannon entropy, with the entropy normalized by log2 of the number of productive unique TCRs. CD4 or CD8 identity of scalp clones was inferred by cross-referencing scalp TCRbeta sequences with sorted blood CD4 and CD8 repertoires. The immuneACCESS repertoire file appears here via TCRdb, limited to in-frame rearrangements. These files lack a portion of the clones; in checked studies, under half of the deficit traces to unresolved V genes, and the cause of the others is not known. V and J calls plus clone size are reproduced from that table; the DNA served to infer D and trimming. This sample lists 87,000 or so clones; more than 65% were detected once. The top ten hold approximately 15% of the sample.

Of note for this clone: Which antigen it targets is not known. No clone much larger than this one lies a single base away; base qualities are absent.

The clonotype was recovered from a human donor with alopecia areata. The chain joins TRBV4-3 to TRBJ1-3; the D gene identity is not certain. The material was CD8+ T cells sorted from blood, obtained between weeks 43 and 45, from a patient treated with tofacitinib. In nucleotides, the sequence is TGCGCCAGCAGCCAAGTTTCGACTGGAAACACCATATATTTT. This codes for CASSQVSTGNTIYF.